These 10 T cell receptor beta chains were sequenced from one sample in a study of blood T cell repertoires in COVID-19. Measured with immunoSEQ multiplex PCR; TCRdb has only the in-frame clones, and not every one. In the table there are approximately 200,000 clones, 80% to 90% of which are singletons. Source material: PBMCs or T cells enriched from blood (not recorded which). All receptors come from a middle-aged man who had recovered from COVID-19.

The chain carries TRBV5-6 and TRBJ1-3; D might be TRBD1 (5 bases). Germline V gene data show CDR1 as SGHDT and CDR2 as YYEEEE. Trimming took off 4 bases at V and 3 bases at J, with 11 bases between the two ends. The CDR3 loop spans 14 amino acids. The DNA of the CDR3 is TGTGCCAGCAGCCCGGAGGGGTTTGGAAACACCATATATTTT. Protein: CASSPEGFGNTIYF.

This clone has only one observation. The V call is TRBV4-1, the J call TRBJ2-7; tentative D call: TRBD1 (6 bases). The CDR3 spans 12 residues. Germline-derived CDR1 and CDR2 are MGHRA and YSYEKL. Trimming pared 0 bases from V and 10 bases from J, leaving 10 bases between. In nucleotides, the CDR3 is TGCGCCAGCAGCCAAGATGGGGGCAAACAGTACTTC. Encoded protein: CASSQDGGKQYF.

V is TRBV9 and J is TRBJ2-5; 8 positions match TRBD1. CDR3 length: 15 amino acids. Germline V lookup: CDR1 SGDLS, CDR2 YYNGEE. The V gene end was trimmed by 3 bases and the J gene end by 4 bases; junction bases not matched to a gene: 8. The CDR3 region has the DNA TGTGCCAGCAGCGCCCAGGGGGCGCAGGGAGAGACCCAGTACTTC. This encodes CASSAQGAQGETQYF.

The chain uses TRBV19 and TRBJ2-2, with TRBD2 identical over 8 bases. The V gene's germline CDR1 is LNHDA and CDR2 SQIVND (reference sequence). CDR3 size: 16 residues. Trimming took 2 bases from V and 6 from J; bases not matched to a gene: 8. The CDR3 bases are TGTGCCAGTAGTATATTGGACGGGAGGGCCCCCGGGGAGCTGTTTTTT. Translation: CASSILDGRAPGELFF.

The chain links TRBV7-8 to TRBJ1-5, with 8 bases identical to TRBD1. Germline V gene lookup returns CDR1 SGHVS and CDR2 FQNEAQ. The CDR3 is 17 amino acids. Germline trimming cut 5 bases from V and 10 bases from J; bases unmatched to any gene: 19. The CDR3 coding sequence is TGTGCCAGCAGCCCTCCCGGGACAGGAGGACTTATCAGCCCCCAGCATTTT. Translating gives CASSPPGTGGLISPQHF.

This clone occurred a few times. The J gene is TRBJ2-3, the V gene TRBV7-2, with TRBD2 as a possible D gene (7 bases). Trimming left V 5 bases short and J 7 bases short, with 16 bases between. CDR1 and CDR2 (germline): SGHTA, FQGNSA. The CDR3 has 14 residues. CDR3 DNA: TGTGCCAGCAGCCCGGGGGGCCCAAGGCATACGCAGTATTTT. Translated: CASSPGGPRHTQYF.

This clone occurred a few times. The chain uses TRBV7-3 and TRBJ2-7; maybe TRBD1 (6 bases). Per the germline V gene, CDR1 is SGHTA and CDR2 is FQGTGA. V lost 2 bases and J 3 bases, leaving 11 bases between the germline ends. The CDR3 covers 14 residues. CDR3 bases: TGTGCCAGCAGCTTATATGGCAGGGGCTACGAGCAGTACTTC. Translation: CASSLYGRGYEQYF.

The table lists this clone with a count of one. V is TRBV6-5 and J is TRBJ1-2; 7 bases match TRBD1. The CDR3 runs 13 residues. V lost 6 bases, J lost 6 bases, and 7 bases stayed unmatched. Germline CDR1 MNHEY, CDR2 SVGAGI. The CDR3 DNA follows: TGTGCCAGCAGCTACACAGGGGAGGATGGCTACACCTTC. Residues: CASSYTGEDGYTF.

The chain couples TRBV29-1 to TRBJ2-7, with 9 bases matching TRBD1. CDR1 and CDR2 from the germline V gene are SQVTM and ANQGSEA. This CDR3 region has 15 residues. Trimming removed 4 bases from V and 3 bases from J; junction bases left unmatched: 10. DNA of the CDR3: TGCAGCGTTGGTGGGGATTCGACAGGGGGCTACGAGCAGTACTTC. This sequence encodes CSVGGDSTGGYEQYF.

This chain uses TRBV6-2 or TRBV6-3 with TRBJ1-2; 10 bases align to TRBD1. CDR1 MNHEY and CDR2 SVGEGT come from the germline V gene. There are 14 residues in the CDR3. V was pared by 6 bases and J by 5 bases, with 6 bases of the junction left unmatched. Written as DNA, the CDR3 is TGTGCCAGCAGCGACGACAGGGGGCGATATGGCTACACCTTC. As protein: CASSDDRGRYGYTF.